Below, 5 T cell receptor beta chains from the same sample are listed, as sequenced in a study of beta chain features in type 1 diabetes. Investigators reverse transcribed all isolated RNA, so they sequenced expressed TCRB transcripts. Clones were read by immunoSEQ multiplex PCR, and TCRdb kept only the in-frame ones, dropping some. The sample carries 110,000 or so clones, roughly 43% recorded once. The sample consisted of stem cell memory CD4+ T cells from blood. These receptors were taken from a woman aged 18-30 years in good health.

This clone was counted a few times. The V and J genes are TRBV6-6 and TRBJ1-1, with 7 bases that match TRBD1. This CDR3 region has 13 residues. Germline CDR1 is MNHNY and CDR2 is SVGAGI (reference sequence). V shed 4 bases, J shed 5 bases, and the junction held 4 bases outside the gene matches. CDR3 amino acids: CASSLPGQTEAFF. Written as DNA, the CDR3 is TGTGCCAGCAGTTTGCCGGGACAGACTGAAGCTTTCTTT.

The CDR3 loop is CASSLEGYSNQPQHF. CDR3 nucleotides: TGTGCCAGCAGTTTAGAGGGATATAGCAATCAGCCCCAGCATTTT. The chain uses TRBV27 and TRBJ1-5; D unclear. With 2 bases removed from V and 0 bases from J, the gap between germline ends came to 8 bases. The V gene's germline CDR1 is MNHEY and CDR2 SMNVEV (reference sequence). The CDR3 contains 15 residues.

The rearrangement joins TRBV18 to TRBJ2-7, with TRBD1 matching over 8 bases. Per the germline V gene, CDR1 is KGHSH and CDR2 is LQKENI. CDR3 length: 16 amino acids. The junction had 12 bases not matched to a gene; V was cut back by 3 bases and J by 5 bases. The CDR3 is CASSPLGTGPINEQYF. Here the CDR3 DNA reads TGTGCCAGCTCACCCCTCGGGACAGGTCCGATTAACGAGCAGTACTTC.

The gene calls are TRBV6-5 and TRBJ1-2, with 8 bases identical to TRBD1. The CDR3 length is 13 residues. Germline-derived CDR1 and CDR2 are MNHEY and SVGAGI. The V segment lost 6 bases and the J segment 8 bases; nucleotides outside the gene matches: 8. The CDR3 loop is CASRSLQGEGYTF. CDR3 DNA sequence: TGTGCCAGCAGATCACTACAGGGGGAAGGCTACACCTTC.

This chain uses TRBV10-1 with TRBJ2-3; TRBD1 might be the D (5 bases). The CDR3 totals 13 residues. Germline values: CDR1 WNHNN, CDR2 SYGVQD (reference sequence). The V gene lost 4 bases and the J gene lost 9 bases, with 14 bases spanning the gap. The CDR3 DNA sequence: TGCGCCAGCAGTGCTGGACACCCGGCGACGCAGTATTTT. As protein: CASSAGHPATQYF.